The 10 T cell receptor beta chains in this list originate from one sample, sequenced in a study of blood T cell repertoires in COVID-19. Some clones are missing from TCRdb's copy, which holds only in-frame ones; the method was immunoSEQ multiplex PCR. The table records around 150,000 clones, around 90% of them present only once. Source material: peripheral blood. These receptor sequences come from a woman in her sixties with active or convalescent COVID-19.

This rearrangement joins TRBV5-8 to TRBJ1-5, with TRBD1 identical over 7 bases. Trimming removed 5 bases from V and 0 bases from J; junction bases left unmatched: 2. CDR3 size: 14 residues. Germline CDR1 and CDR2: SGHTS and YDEGEE. CDR3 DNA: TGTGCCAGCAGTTACAGGGGTAGCAATCAGCCCCAGCATTTT. This translates into CASSYRGSNQPQHF.

The chain joins TRBV6-1 to TRBJ1-6; a weak D match, TRBD1 (5 bases). The CDR3 totals 17 residues. Trimming left V 4 bases short and J 4 bases short, with 17 bases between. Germline CDR1 reads MNHNS; CDR2 reads SASEGT. This CDR3 is CASSGGGSAQYNSPLHF. The DNA for the CDR3 is TGTGCCAGCAGTGGGGGGGGGTCAGCCCAATATAATTCACCCCTCCACTTT.

Only a few counts were recorded for this clone. The CDR3 nucleotides are TGCGCCAGCAGCATGACTAGCGGGACCCTCACCGGGGAGCTGTTTTTT. This codes for CASSMTSGTLTGELFF. The chain carries TRBV4-1 and TRBJ2-2; 11 nucleotides align to TRBD2. This CDR3 has 16 amino acids. Germline-derived CDR1 and CDR2 are MGHRA and YSYEKL. The V segment lost 5 bases and the J segment 4 bases; nucleotides outside the gene matches: 6.

The genes are TRBV7-2 and TRBJ1-6; D not certain. This CDR3 spans 14 amino acids. Looked up from germline, CDR1 is SGHTA and CDR2 is FQGNSA. V was pared by 6 bases and J by 7 bases, with 13 bases between. This chain's CDR3 is CASRAGLENSPLHF. The CDR3 coding sequence is TGTGCCAGCAGGGCGGGATTAGAGAATTCACCCCTCCACTTT. Full variable domain (rest looked up from reference TRBV7-2 and TRBJ1-6): GAGVSQSPSNKVTEKGKDVELRCDPISGHTALYWYRQSLGQGLEFLIYFQGNSAPDKSGLPSDRFSAERTGGSVSTLTIQRTQQEDSAVYLCASRAGLENSPLHFGNGTRLTVT.

CDR3 sequence (DNA): TGTGCCATCTCCCGAACGCAGGGTACGACTGAAGCTTTCTTT. It is translated as CAISRTQGTTEAFF. The chain combines TRBV10-3 with TRBJ1-1; D is perhaps TRBD1 (5 bases). CDR3 length equals 14 residues. Trimming stripped 8 bases from V and 5 bases from J, with 18 bases between. The germline gives CDR1 ENHRY, CDR2 SYGVKD.

The chain carries TRBV21-1 and TRBJ2-2; the D call of TRBD2 is as the table states it, not checked on the DNA. TRBV21-1 is listed as a pseudogene. The CDR3 is 16 residues long. DNA of the CDR3: TGTGCCAGCAGCAAAGCCTGGCGGTTTTACACCGGGGAGCTGTTTTTT. Protein: CASSKAWRFYTGELFF.

The chain couples TRBV19 to TRBJ1-1; TRBD1 matches 9 bases. CDR1 and CDR2 (germline): LNHDA, SQIVND (reference sequence). V lost 6 bases to trimming and J lost 6 bases; unmatched junction nucleotides: 5. The length of the CDR3 is 13 residues. The CDR3 loop is CASREQGAPEAFF. The CDR3 DNA is TGTGCCAGTAGAGAACAGGGGGCCCCTGAAGCTTTCTTT.

This clone was detected only once. The chain links TRBV6-5 to TRBJ1-1; possible D gene TRBD1, 5 bases. This CDR3 is built from 14 residues. Germline lookup yields CDR1 MNHEY and CDR2 SVGAGI. Between the trimmed V and J ends, which lost 3 bases and 1 base, there was a span of 9 bases. The CDR3 DNA sequence: TGTGCCAGCAGTTATCAACAGGAGAACACTGAAGCTTTCTTT. It is translated as CASSYQQENTEAFF.

This chain links TRBV7-2 with TRBJ2-2; 10 bases match TRBD1. Per germline, CDR1 SGHTA and CDR2 FQGNSA. V lost 5 bases to trimming and J lost 3 bases; unmatched junction nucleotides: 3. The CDR3 is 15 residues long. The CDR3 loop is CASSTGTGDTGELFF. The CDR3, as DNA: TGTGCCAGCAGCACCGGGACAGGGGACACCGGGGAGCTGTTTTTT. Using reference TRBV7-2 and TRBJ2-2 for the parts outside the CDR3, the full variable domain is GAGVSQSPSNKVTEKGKDVELRCDPISGHTALYWYRQSLGQGLEFLIYFQGNSAPDKSGLPSDRFSAERTGGSVSTLTIQRTQQEDSAVYLCASSTGTGDTGELFFGEGSRLTVL.

The chain is built from TRBV11-2 and TRBJ2-7; TRBD1 matches 9 bases. CDR1 SGHAT and CDR2 FQNNGV come from the germline V gene. This CDR3 comprises 13 residues. V trimming: 1 base; J trimming: 6 bases; junction bases outside the gene matches: 1. The CDR3 region is CASSLGQGGEQYF. CDR3 DNA: TGTGCCAGCAGCTTAGGACAGGGGGGCGAGCAGTACTTC.